Listed below are T cell receptor beta chains from one sample, sequenced in a study of blood T cell repertoires in COVID-19. Sequencing was performed with immunoSEQ multiplex PCR; in TCRdb, only in-frame clones are kept and a portion is missing. The table has 200,000 to 250,000 clones, approximately 86% seen once. The source material was peripheral blood. The receptors here all came from a woman in her 70s with active or convalescent COVID-19. Both conserved end residues are part of each CDR3. A D gene is named only where the DNA matches it firmly. Some rows mark clone size as missing; the rest say once, few, many or name a class of expanded clone.

>NA|TRBJ2-7|TRBV9|NA
CASSVGQGGGYEQYF
TGTGCCAGCAGCGTAGGCCAGGGAGGTGGGTACGAGCAGTACTTC
>NA|TRBJ1-5|TRBV11-2|NA
CASSLDQGEGEPQHF
TGTGCCAGCAGCTTAGATCAGGGCGAAGGGGAGCCCCAGCATTTT
>NA|TRBJ1-5|TRBV6-1|NA
CASSEIQGYSNQPQHF
TGTGCCAGCAGTGAAATACAGGGTTATAGCAATCAGCCCCAGCATTTT
>NA|TRBJ1-3|TRBV4-1|NA
CASSQGLGRDTIYF
TGCGCCAGCAGCCAAGGGTTAGGGAGAGACACCATATATTTT
>NA|TRBJ1-1|TRBV4-1|TRBD1
CASSQGQGVTEAFF
TGCGCCAGCAGCCAGGGGCAGGGGGTGACTGAAGCTTTCTTT
>NA|TRBJ1-2|TRBV9|NA
CASSVQDPDGGRGTYGYTF
TGTGCCAGCAGCGTACAGGACCCAGACGGGGGGCGAGGAACATATGGCTACACCTTC
>NA|TRBJ1-1|TRBV6-2/TRBV6-3|NA
CASSSRTPNTEAFF
TGTGCCAGCAGTTCTCGTACACCGAACACTGAAGCTTTCTTT
>NA|TRBJ2-5|TRBV5-3|NA
CARSLGGNQETQYF
TGTGCCAGAAGCTTGGGAGGGAACCAAGAGACCCAGTACTTC
>NA|TRBJ1-1|TRBV2|TRBD1
CASILTGRTEAFF
TGTGCCAGCATCCTGACAGGGCGGACTGAAGCTTTCTTT
>NA|TRBJ2-7|TRBV27|TRBD1
CASSSPGQAIYEQYF
TGTGCCAGCAGTTCCCCCGGACAGGCTATCTACGAGCAGTACTTC
>NA|TRBJ1-4|TRBV6-5|NA
CASSNTVATNEKLFF
TGTGCCAGCAGTAACACAGTGGCAACTAATGAAAAACTGTTTTTT
>NA|TRBJ1-1|TRBV6-5|NA
CASSFGVGTEAFF
TGTGCCAGCAGTTTCGGAGTCGGAACTGAAGCTTTCTTT
>NA|TRBJ2-3|TRBV9|NA
CASSRVSTDTQYF
TGTGCCAGCAGCCGCGTGAGCACAGATACGCAGTATTTT
>NA|TRBJ1-5|TRBV2|NA
CASSRVLNQPQHF
TGTGCCAGCAGCCGGGTACTCAATCAGCCCCAGCATTTT
>NA|TRBJ1-1|TRBV6-2/TRBV6-3|NA
CASSLQGWKAFF
TGTGCCAGCAGTTTACAGGGATGGAAAGCTTTCTTT
>NA|TRBJ1-5|TRBV28|NA
CASLPYSNQPQHF
TGTGCCAGCCTACCTTATAGCAATCAGCCCCAGCATTTT
>NA|TRBJ1-2|TRBV29-1|NA
CSVGPEELGYTF
TGCAGCGTTGGGCCAGAGGAGCTAGGCTACACCTTC
>few|TRBJ1-3|TRBV2|NA
CASTPGAGNTIYF
TGTGCCAGCACCCCAGGGGCTGGAAACACCATATATTTT
>NA|TRBJ1-4|TRBV5-1|TRBD1
CASSVGTGSTNEKLFF
TGCGCCAGCAGCGTCGGGACAGGGTCAACTAATGAAAAACTGTTTTTT
>NA|TRBJ1-1|TRBV5-6|NA
CASSFGVRGWTEAFF
TGTGCCAGCAGCTTTGGGGTCAGGGGTTGGACTGAAGCTTTCTTT
>NA|TRBJ2-1|TRBV9|NA
CASSVEGEVHEQFF
TGTGCCAGCAGCGTAGAAGGAGAGGTCCATGAGCAGTTCTTC
>NA|TRBJ2-2|TRBV6-2/TRBV6-3|NA
CASSYFTRGELFF
TGTGCCAGCAGTTACTTTACCCGGGGGGAGCTGTTTTTT
>NA|TRBJ2-2|TRBV2|TRBD2
CASKRLAGSSGELFF
TGTGCCAGCAAACGACTAGCGGGGTCGTCCGGGGAGCTGTTTTTT
>once|TRBJ2-2|TRBV7-2|NA
CASNSQTVSTGELFF
TGTGCCAGCAACAGTCAGACAGTTAGCACCGGGGAGCTGTTTTTT
>NA|TRBJ2-1|TRBV7-9|NA
CASSFAGLSYNEQFF
TGTGCCAGCAGCTTTGCCGGGTTATCGTACAATGAGCAGTTCTTC
>NA|TRBJ1-3|TRBV6-5|TRBD1
CASHHTGQVGNTIYF
TGTGCCAGCCATCACACCGGACAGGTCGGAAACACCATATATTTT
>NA|TRBJ2-3|TRBV7-2|NA
CASSLALLLTDTQYF
TGTGCCAGCAGCTTAGCACTTCTTCTCACAGATACGCAGTATTTT
>NA|TRBJ1-1|TRBV5-6|NA
CASSTVLYTEAFF
TGTGCCAGCAGCACGGTCCTTTACACTGAAGCTTTCTTT
>NA|TRBJ2-3|TRBV6-2/TRBV6-3|NA
CASSRTDTQYF
TGTGCCAGCAGTCGGACAGATACGCAGTATTTT
>NA|TRBJ1-4|TRBV19|NA
CASSIRGGNEKLFF
TGTGCCAGTAGTATAAGAGGGGGTAATGAAAAACTGTTTTTT
>NA|TRBJ2-7|TRBV9|TRBD2
CASSVAPSRTSGGAGEQYF
TGTGCCAGCAGCGTAGCCCCGAGTAGAACTAGCGGGGGGGCCGGGGAGCAGTACTTC
>NA|TRBJ2-2|TRBV10-1|TRBD1
CASSQETGTGGSGELFF
TGCGCCAGCTCCCAGGAGACCGGGACAGGGGGTTCCGGGGAGCTGTTTTTT
>NA|TRBJ1-4|TRBV6-2/TRBV6-3|NA
CASSLLGGEKLFF
TGTGCCAGCAGCCTGCTGGGGGGTGAAAAACTGTTTTTT
>NA|TRBJ1-1|TRBV10-3|TRBD1
CAISKNRGVDTEAFF
TGTGCCATCAGCAAGAACAGGGGAGTGGACACTGAAGCTTTCTTT
>NA|TRBJ2-7|TRBV19|TRBD1
CASSIAGQGQTYEQYF
TGTGCCAGTAGTATAGCAGGACAGGGTCAAACCTACGAGCAGTACTTC